The 18 T cell receptor beta chains presented below share a single source sample, sequenced in a study of control samples from healthy donors and cancer patients. Generated by immunoSEQ multiplex PCR, the TCRdb table keeps only in-frame clones and is missing some. The profile covers 70,000 to 95,000 clones, with 80% to 95% appearing a single time and 1.3% taken by the ten largest. Sequencing was done on a sample of PBMCs. The receptor source for this set is a woman in her forties with lung cancer.

V gene TRBV19 combines with J gene TRBJ1-6, with D hard to call. Trimming took off 1 base at V and 7 bases at J, with 8 bases between the two ends. Germline loops: CDR1 LNHDA, CDR2 SQIVND (reference sequence). The CDR3 sequence is 14 residues long. CDR3 coding DNA: TGTGCCAGTAGTATAGTTCCTGGGAATTCACCCCTCCACTTT. Translation: CASSIVPGNSPLHF.

The chain carries TRBV27 and TRBJ2-3; TRBD2 agrees at 9 bases. Unmatched junction bases numbered 3, after V lost 5 bases and J lost 0 bases. Germline CDR1 and CDR2: MNHEY and SMNVEV (reference sequence). This CDR3 is built from 15 residues. The CDR3 reads CASSLAGRSTDTQYF. The CDR3 region has the DNA TGTGCCAGCAGTCTAGCGGGGAGGAGCACAGATACGCAGTATTTT.

V and J are TRBV4-1 and TRBJ2-3; 7 nucleotides line up with TRBD2. The CDR3 sequence is 17 residues long. V lost 4 bases and J lost 2; bases outside the gene matches: 12. Germline-derived CDR1 and CDR2 are MGHRA and YSYEKL. The CDR3 DNA sequence: TGCGCCAGCAGCCCCTTGTCAAGCGGGGCATTCACAGATACGCAGTATTTT. Translated: CASSPLSSGAFTDTQYF.

The chain uses TRBV5-1 and TRBJ2-3; TRBD2 matches at 9 bases. The V gene's germline CDR1 is SGHRS and CDR2 YFSETQ. CDR3 length equals 16 residues. The V gene end was trimmed by 1 base and the J gene end by 1 base; junction bases not matched to a gene: 4. The CDR3: CASSLLAGARTDTQYF. The CDR3 DNA reads TGCGCCAGCAGCTTGTTAGCGGGGGCCCGCACAGATACGCAGTATTTT.

This chain joins TRBV2 and TRBJ1-6; the D is unclear. CDR3 length equals 14 residues. Germline CDR1 SNHLY, CDR2 FYNNEI. Trimming removed 6 bases at V and 7 bases at J, with 13 bases between. CDR3 DNA sequence: TGTGCCAGCAGATCGGCAGGCGGAAATTCACCCCTCCACTTT. The encoded protein is CASRSAGGNSPLHF.

This chain links TRBV9 with TRBJ1-6; tentatively, D is TRBD1 (5 bases). The CDR3 contains 12 residues. Germline CDR1 and CDR2: SGDLS and YYNGEE. V shed 3 bases and J shed 7 bases, with 5 bases lying between them. CDR3 loop: CASSGGNSPLHF. The CDR3 DNA sequence: TGTGCCAGCAGCGGGGGGAATTCACCCCTCCACTTT.

This chain joins TRBV9 and TRBJ2-1; D possibly corresponds to TRBD2 (5 bases). The V end lost 3 bases, the J end lost 5 bases, and 9 bases lay between the germline ends. CDR1 and CDR2 from the germline V gene are SGDLS and YYNGEE. The CDR3 spans 13 residues. This CDR3 is CASSGAGDNEQFF. DNA for the CDR3: TGTGCCAGCAGCGGGGCGGGCGACAATGAGCAGTTCTTC.

The chain links TRBV6-1 to TRBJ2-3, with D unclear. This CDR3 is 16 amino acids long. Trimming took 1 base from V and 6 from J, leaving 17 bases between them. The germline gives CDR1 MNHNS, CDR2 SASEGT. CDR3 sequence: CASSEVVGFPSDTQYF. The CDR3 DNA sequence: TGTGCCAGCAGTGAAGTGGTTGGTTTCCCTTCGGATACGCAGTATTTT.

The chain recombines TRBV7-2 with TRBJ2-7; D might be TRBD2 (6 bases). Trimming shortened V by 2 bases and J by 7 bases, and 18 bases separated the two germline ends. The CDR3 covers 15 residues. Germline lookup yields CDR1 SGHTA and CDR2 FQGNSA. In nucleotides, the CDR3 is TGTGCCAGCAGCTTAACCGGGACTGCGGGTGGTGAGCAGTACTTC. Translated, it gives CASSLTGTAGGEQYF.

This clone appeared a few times. V and J are TRBV5-1 and TRBJ2-4; 8 bases match TRBD1. The V and J ends lost 4 bases and 0 bases, in that order; junction bases with no gene match: 3. This CDR3 has 15 residues. Per germline, CDR1 SGHRS and CDR2 YFSETQ. For the CDR3, the DNA is TGCGCCAGCAGCCCAACAGGGGGAGCCAAAAACATTCAGTACTTC. It codes for CASSPTGGAKNIQYF. Supplemented by reference TRBV5-1 and TRBJ2-4, the full variable domain reads KAGVTQTPRYLIKTRGQQVTLSCSPISGHRSVSWYQQTPGQGLQFLFEYFSETQRNKGNFPGRFSGRQFSNSRSEMNVSTLELGDSALYLCASSPTGGAKNIQYFGAGTRLSVL.

The chain links TRBV5-4 to TRBJ2-7; 8 bases are shared with TRBD1. Trimming cost V 4 bases and J 7 bases; bases outside gene matches: 7. This CDR3 spans 13 amino acids. Germline V lookup: CDR1 SGHNT, CDR2 YYREEE (reference sequence). The CDR3 region is CASSLRQGREQYF. The CDR3, as DNA: TGTGCCAGCAGCCTGCGACAGGGGAGAGAGCAGTACTTC.

CDR3 in amino acids: CASSPRYKRQESEAFF. CDR3 nucleotide sequence: TGTGCCAGCTCACCACGGTACAAGAGACAGGAGTCTGAAGCTTTCTTT. This sequence joins TRBV18 and TRBJ1-1, with D perhaps matching TRBD1 (6 bases). The CDR3 contains 16 residues. Germline V gives CDR1 KGHSH, CDR2 LQKENI. V was shortened by 1 base and J by 6 bases, with 18 bases between the two germline ends.

This chain joins TRBV7-9 and TRBJ2-3; 7 bases fit TRBD2. The V and J ends lost 4 bases and 2 bases, in that order; junction bases with no gene match: 3. The germline CDR1 and CDR2 sequences are SEHNR and FQNEAQ (reference sequence). The CDR3 has 14 amino acids. The CDR3 DNA is TGTGCCAGCAGCTCGGCGGGAGACACAGATACGCAGTATTTT. Its protein product is CASSSAGDTDTQYF.

The chain has TRBV10-3 and TRBJ1-5; unclear D gene. Per germline, CDR1 ENHRY and CDR2 SYGVKD. The CDR3 runs to 12 residues. The germline V and J ends were trimmed by 4 bases and 1 base, with 2 bases remaining between them. This CDR3 reads CAISGSNQPQHF. CDR3 in DNA: TGTGCCATCAGTGGAAGCAATCAGCCCCAGCATTTT.

V and J are TRBV19 and TRBJ2-7, with 8 positions matching TRBD1. V trimming: 7 bases; J trimming: 6 bases; junction bases outside the gene matches: 11. The CDR3 length is 14 residues. Per the germline V gene, CDR1 is LNHDA and CDR2 is SQIVND (reference sequence). CDR3 nucleotides: TGTGCCAGTAACCCTGGGCAGGGGGCGGCCGAGCAGTACTTC. Its protein product is CASNPGQGAAEQYF.

The V call is TRBV2, the J call TRBJ1-2, with 8 nucleotides matching TRBD1. Germline values: CDR1 SNHLY, CDR2 FYNNEI. V shed 1 base, J shed 3 bases, and the junction held 7 bases outside the gene matches. CDR3 length equals 16 residues. The CDR3 bases are TGTGCCAGCAGTGAAGGACTAGACAGGGGCGACTATGGCTACACCTTC. This sequence encodes CASSEGLDRGDYGYTF. The full variable domain, in which reference TRBV2 and TRBJ1-2 provide the parts outside the CDR3, is EPEVTQTPSHQVTQMGQEVILRCVPISNHLYFYWYRQILGQKVEFLVSFYNNEISEKSEIFDDQFSVERPDGSNFTLKIRSTKLEDSAMYFCASSEGLDRGDYGYTFGSGTRLTVV.

This chain uses TRBV6-5 with TRBJ1-4, with TRBD1 matching 10 bases. This CDR3 contains 15 residues. Looked up from germline, CDR1 is MNHEY and CDR2 is SVGAGI. V gave up 5 bases and J gave up 7 bases; unmatched junction bases: 7. CDR3: CASSPGQGVTEKLFF. The CDR3 bases are TGTGCCAGCAGTCCAGGACAGGGGGTTACTGAAAAACTGTTTTTT.

The V and J genes are TRBV7-8 and TRBJ2-5; D not resolved. V gave up 5 bases and J gave up 2 bases, with 21 bases separating them. Per germline, CDR1 SGHVS and CDR2 FQNEAQ. This CDR3 is 17 amino acids long. The CDR3 region is CASSLPRQAAGQETQYF. CDR3 coding DNA: TGTGCCAGCAGCCTCCCCCGGCAGGCCGCTGGGCAAGAGACCCAGTACTTC.